This passage covers 31 T cell receptor beta chains from one sample sequenced in a study of T cell responses to AZD1222 COVID-19 vaccine. The data were produced by immunoSEQ multiplex PCR, yet TCRdb's version contains in-frame clones alone and is incomplete. The sample has around 100,000 clones; 70% to 90% are singletons. The specimen was peripheral blood, collected 28 days after the second AZD1222 dose. The receptors were gathered from an adult who received the AZD1222 COVID-19 vaccine.

The chain's CDR3 is CATSRELATGELFF. In DNA form, the CDR3 reads TGTGCCACCAGCAGAGAACTAGCGACCGGGGAGCTGTTTTTT. This chain joins TRBV15 and TRBJ2-2; 7 bases map to TRBD2. The CDR3 sequence is 14 residues long. Germline V gene sequence: CDR1 LNHNV, CDR2 YYDKDF (reference sequence). V gave up 0 bases and J gave up 5 bases; unmatched junction bases: 0. The variable domain in full, with the rest retrieved from reference TRBV15 and TRBJ2-2, is DAMVIQNPRYQVTQFGKPVTLSCSQTLNHNVMYWYQQKSSQAPKLLFHYYDKDFNNEADTPDNFQSRRPNTSFCFLDIRSPGLGDTAMYLCATSRELATGELFFGEGSRLTVL.

CDR3 amino acids: CASSQDFRVAGELFF. In nucleotides, the CDR3 is TGCGCCAGCAGCCAAGATTTTCGGGTTGCCGGGGAGCTGTTTTTT. The chain is built from TRBV4-3 and TRBJ2-2; D unresolved. With 0 bases removed from V and 6 bases from J, the gap between germline ends came to 11 bases. The CDR3 spans 15 residues. The germline gives CDR1 LGHNA, CDR2 YSLEER.

The chain is built from TRBV28 and TRBJ2-2, with D tentatively TRBD1 (6 bases). Looked up from germline, CDR1 is MDHEN and CDR2 is SYDVKM. V was clipped by 6 bases and J by 2 bases, with 13 bases between them. This CDR3 is 15 amino acids long. The chain's CDR3 is CASSPPGHNTGELFF. The CDR3 region has the DNA TGTGCCAGCAGCCCCCCGGGACACAACACCGGGGAGCTGTTTTTT.

The CDR3 reads CASSPDGTMNTEAFF. The CDR3 nucleotides read TGTGCCAGCAGCCCAGACGGGACCATGAACACTGAAGCTTTCTTT. The gene calls are TRBV14 and TRBJ1-1; D is perhaps TRBD1 (5 bases). This CDR3 has 15 amino acids. Germline V gene lookup returns CDR1 SGHDN and CDR2 FVKESK. V gave up 4 bases and J gave up 0 bases, with 12 bases separating them.

The chain links TRBV3-1 (or the pseudogene TRBV3-2) to TRBJ2-7, with TRBD2 identical over 9 bases. Germline lookup yields CDR1 LGHDT and CDR2 YNNKEL (reference sequence). The CDR3 sequence is 15 residues long. The junction had 7 bases not matched to a gene; V was cut back by 1 base and J by 6 bases. The CDR3 loop reads CASSQGTGAGGEQYF. CDR3 sequence (DNA): TGTGCCAGCAGCCAAGGAACGGGAGCGGGGGGCGAGCAGTACTTC.

The chain carries TRBV5-5 and TRBJ2-3; the D is unclear. This CDR3 spans 15 amino acids. V lost 0 bases, J lost 4 bases, and 12 bases lay in between. In germline, CDR1 is SGHKS, CDR2 YYEKEE (reference sequence). The CDR3 DNA reads as TGTGCCAGCAGCTTGGATGGGGTTGGCGCAGATACGCAGTATTTT. As protein: CASSLDGVGADTQYF.

The chain recombines TRBV27 with TRBJ2-1; possible D gene TRBD2, 6 bases. Trimming pared 5 bases from V and 7 bases from J, leaving 18 bases between. There are 15 residues in the CDR3. The V gene's germline CDR1 is MNHEY and CDR2 SMNVEV (reference sequence). The CDR3 nucleotides read TGTGCCAGCAGTCCGCGGGGTGTATCGGGTAATGAGCAGTTCTTC. It codes for CASSPRGVSGNEQFF.

This rearrangement joins TRBV5-1 to TRBJ2-7; 10 nucleotides align to TRBD1. Germline-derived CDR1 and CDR2 are SGHRS and YFSETQ. The J segment lost 3 bases and the V segment lost 3 bases, leaving 3 bases of the junction unmatched. The CDR3 contains 14 residues. CDR3 loop: CASSSTGGNYEQYF. The CDR3 DNA follows: TGCGCCAGCAGCTCGACAGGGGGCAACTACGAGCAGTACTTC.

This chain uses TRBV5-5 with TRBJ1-4, with a possible D match to TRBD1 (5 bases). The CDR3 length is 14 residues. With 4 bases removed from V and 4 bases from J, the gap between germline ends came to 11 bases. Looked up from germline, CDR1 is SGHKS and CDR2 is YYEKEE (reference sequence). This chain's CDR3 is CASSLRGFNEKLFF. Here the CDR3 DNA reads TGTGCCAGCAGCCTCCGGGGGTTTAATGAAAAACTGTTTTTT. Variable domain in full (rest from reference TRBV5-5 and TRBJ1-4): DAGVTQSPTHLIKTRGQQVTLRCSPISGHKSVSWYQQVLGQGPQFIFQYYEKEERGRGNFPDRFSARQFPNYSSELNVNALLLGDSALYLCASSLRGFNEKLFFGSGTQLSVL.

The chain has TRBV28 and TRBJ2-3, with a weak D call TRBD1 (6 bases). V lost 5 bases and J lost 2, with 17 bases in between. The CDR3 extends over 16 amino acids. Germline lookup yields CDR1 MDHEN and CDR2 SYDVKM. CDR3 region: CASSNRLWGLTDTQYF. The CDR3 DNA is TGTGCCAGCAGTAATCGCTTGTGGGGGCTCACAGATACGCAGTATTTT.

CDR3 in amino acids: CASSPSGEQFF. In DNA, the CDR3 is TGTGCCAGCAGCCCGAGCGGGGAGCAGTTCTTC. V is TRBV7-2 and J is TRBJ2-1; TRBD2 is a possible D gene (6 bases). Germline V gene lookup returns CDR1 SGHTA and CDR2 FQGNSA. Trimming shortened V by 5 bases and J by 10 bases, and 9 bases separated the two germline ends. CDR3 length: 11 residues. Together with reference TRBV7-2 and TRBJ2-1, the CDR3 gives the full variable domain: GAGVSQSPSNKVTEKGKDVELRCDPISGHTALYWYRQSLGQGLEFLIYFQGNSAPDKSGLPSDRFSAERTGGSVSTLTIQRTQQEDSAVYLCASSPSGEQFFGPGTRLTVL.

The chain has TRBV13 and TRBJ2-7, with TRBD2 as a possible D gene (7 bases). Germline V CDR1 and CDR2: PRHDT, FYEKMQ (reference sequence). This CDR3 has 14 residues. Trimming stripped 0 bases from V and 7 bases from J, with 13 bases between. CDR3 bases: TGTGCCAGCAGCTTAGGACAGGGTAGCGGGGAGCAGTACTTC. Protein sequence: CASSLGQGSGEQYF.

This clone was detected only once. This chain links TRBV5-1 with TRBJ1-2; 7 nucleotides line up with TRBD1. Trimming at V came to 0 bases and at J to 6 bases, leaving 5 bases not matched to a gene. The V gene's germline CDR1 is SGHRS and CDR2 YFSETQ. This CDR3 contains 14 residues. The chain's CDR3 is CASSLGGDSHGYTF. As DNA, the CDR3 is TGCGCCAGCAGCTTGGGAGGGGACAGCCATGGCTACACCTTC. Supplemented by reference TRBV5-1 and TRBJ1-2, the full variable domain reads KAGVTQTPRYLIKTRGQQVTLSCSPISGHRSVSWYQQTPGQGLQFLFEYFSETQRNKGNFPGRFSGRQFSNSRSEMNVSTLELGDSALYLCASSLGGDSHGYTFGSGTRLTVV.

CDR3 in DNA: TGCGCCAGCAGCTCACAACAGGGTATCGATGGCTACACCTTC. Amino acid sequence: CASSSQQGIDGYTF. The rearrangement joins TRBV5-1 to TRBJ1-2; tentative D call: TRBD1 (6 bases). The germline gives CDR1 SGHRS, CDR2 YFSETQ. Trimming shortened V by 3 bases and J by 6 bases, and 15 bases separated the two germline ends. The CDR3 runs to 14 residues.

The chain combines TRBV7-9 with TRBJ2-1; D is ambiguous. Germline-derived CDR1 and CDR2 are SEHNR and FQNEAQ (reference sequence). This CDR3 has 13 residues. The V end lost 5 bases, the J end lost 8 bases, and 13 bases lay between the germline ends. CDR3 DNA sequence: TGTGCCAGCAGCCCAGCCGCCACCCATGAGCAGTTCTTC. Translation: CASSPAATHEQFF.

The V gene is TRBV7-2, the J gene TRBJ2-2; D is perhaps TRBD2 (6 bases). CDR1 and CDR2 from the germline V gene are SGHTA and FQGNSA. This CDR3 comprises 16 residues. The V gene lost 4 bases and the J gene lost 3 bases, with 15 bases spanning the gap. CDR3 DNA: TGTGCCAGCAGCTACACCGGGACTCTTCACACCGGGGAGCTGTTTTTT. This encodes CASSYTGTLHTGELFF.

The chain has TRBV3-1 (or the pseudogene TRBV3-2) and TRBJ1-5; 7 positions agree with TRBD1. This CDR3 is built from 15 residues. V gave up 4 bases and J gave up 6 bases; unmatched junction bases: 9. Germline-derived CDR1 and CDR2 are LGHDT and YNNKEL (reference sequence). The CDR3 coding sequence is TGTGCCAGCAGCCCGACGAGGGGGCCCACTCAGCCCCAGCATTTT. Translation: CASSPTRGPTQPQHF.

The rearrangement uses TRBV5-8 and TRBJ1-4; tentative D call: TRBD1 (5 bases). CDR1 and CDR2 (germline): SGHTS, YDEGEE. V dropped 3 bases and J dropped 0 bases, with 12 bases sitting between them. CDR3 length equals 16 residues. The CDR3 DNA reads TGTGCCAGCAGCTGGTGGGACGGGGCAACTAATGAAAAACTGTTTTTT. Translating it yields CASSWWDGATNEKLFF. The full variable domain, rest sourced from reference TRBV5-8 and TRBJ1-4, is EAGVTQSPTHLIKTRGQQATLRCSPISGHTSVYWYQQALGLGLQFLLWYDEGEERNRGNFPPRFSGRQFPNYSSELNVNALELEDSALYLCASSWWDGATNEKLFFGSGTQLSVL.

The chain joins TRBV28 to TRBJ2-1; TRBD1 matches 9 bases. Germline values: CDR1 MDHEN, CDR2 SYDVKM. This CDR3 spans 15 amino acids. The V and J ends lost 3 bases and 4 bases, in that order; junction bases with no gene match: 4. CDR3 in amino acids: CASSFGGQGYNEQFF. DNA for the CDR3: TGTGCCAGCAGTTTTGGGGGACAGGGTTACAATGAGCAGTTCTTC.

The genes are TRBV6-5 and TRBJ1-1; 7 nucleotides line up with TRBD1. Germline loops: CDR1 MNHEY, CDR2 SVGAGI. The CDR3 runs to 12 residues. V shed 10 bases, J shed 0 bases, and the junction held 2 bases outside the gene matches. CDR3 in DNA: TGTGCCACCGGACAGGTGAACACTGAAGCTTTCTTT. Translated, it gives CATGQVNTEAFF.

This chain joins TRBV11-2 and TRBJ2-3; D is possibly TRBD1 (5 bases). This CDR3 is built from 14 residues. CDR1 and CDR2 from the germline V gene are SGHAT and FQNNGV. Trimming removed 4 bases at V and 2 bases at J, with 10 bases between. The CDR3 DNA reads TGTGCCAGCAGCTGGGGCAGTACCACAGATACGCAGTATTTT. As protein: CASSWGSTTDTQYF.

The V call is TRBV11-2, the J call TRBJ2-7, with unresolved D. The CDR3 consists of 14 residues. Trimming took 0 bases from V and 0 from J, leaving 6 bases between them. CDR1 and CDR2 (germline): SGHAT, FQNNGV. The DNA of the CDR3 is TGTGCCAGCAGCTTAGACCCGAGCTCCTACGAGCAGTACTTC. Amino acids: CASSLDPSSYEQYF.

The chain couples TRBV6-2 or TRBV6-3 to TRBJ2-7; 7 bases are shared with TRBD1. There are 15 residues in the CDR3. Germline V gene lookup returns CDR1 MNHEY and CDR2 SVGEGT. Trimming removed 6 bases from V and 5 bases from J; junction bases left unmatched: 13. CDR3 in DNA: TGTGCCAGCAGCCCCCAAGGCGACAGGGCAAACGAGCAGTACTTC. Its protein is CASSPQGDRANEQYF.

This clone has just a few counts. This sequence joins TRBV9 and TRBJ1-2, with D possibly TRBD1 on 6 matching bases. The V gene lost 4 bases and the J gene lost 4 bases, with 17 bases spanning the gap. Germline V gene sequence: CDR1 SGDLS, CDR2 YYNGEE. The CDR3 extends over 15 amino acids. CDR3 DNA: TGTGCCAGCAGCCCAGATCAGGGGCCGCTCTATGGCTACACCTTC. This gives the protein CASSPDQGPLYGYTF.

V usage is TRBV4-3 and J usage is TRBJ2-3; D is undetermined. V dropped 4 bases and J dropped 6 bases, with 17 bases sitting between them. Germline CDR1 LGHNA, CDR2 YSLEER. The CDR3 extends over 15 amino acids. The CDR3 loop is CASSRQDMVADTQYF. The CDR3 DNA is TGCGCCAGCAGCCGGCAAGATATGGTCGCGGATACGCAGTATTTT.

The chain is built from TRBV21-1 and TRBJ1-4; the table's D call, TRBD1, has no DNA check behind it. TRBV21-1 is shown as a pseudogene. The CDR3 runs 15 residues. The CDR3 sequence is CASSKEGIRREKLFF. The CDR3 nucleotides are TGTGCCAGCAGCAAAGAGGGGATCAGGAGAGAAAAACTGTTTTTT.

This chain links TRBV7-9 with TRBJ2-3, with D perhaps matching TRBD1 (6 bases). The CDR3 contains 15 residues. The V gene's germline CDR1 is SEHNR and CDR2 FQNEAQ (reference sequence). V lost 5 bases and J 3 bases, leaving 15 bases between the germline ends. CDR3 in amino acids: CASSQSGTQTDTQYF. CDR3 in DNA: TGTGCCAGCAGCCAATCCGGGACACAGACAGATACGCAGTATTTT.

The J gene is TRBJ1-5, the V gene TRBV6-1, with D unresolved. V dropped 1 base and J dropped 3 bases, with 7 bases sitting between them. The CDR3 loop spans 14 amino acids. Germline V gene lookup returns CDR1 MNHNS and CDR2 SASEGT. The CDR3 loop reads CASSEGQNNQPQHF. The CDR3 nucleotides read TGTGCCAGCAGTGAAGGGCAGAACAATCAGCCCCAGCATTTT.

V is TRBV6-5 and J is TRBJ1-1, with D maybe TRBD1 (5 bases). The CDR3 consists of 15 residues. V dropped 6 bases and J dropped 4 bases, with 18 bases sitting between them. Germline V gene sequence: CDR1 MNHEY, CDR2 SVGAGI. The CDR3 region is CASRGRGRASTEAFF. The CDR3 nucleotides are TGTGCCAGCAGGGGACGGGGCAGGGCGAGCACTGAAGCTTTCTTT.

The chain recombines TRBV21-1 with TRBJ2-7; TRBD2 is the table's D call, not checked against the DNA. TRBV21-1 represents a pseudogene. This CDR3 comprises 19 residues. This chain's CDR3 is CASSKDGRVCRRVSYEQYF. In DNA, the CDR3 is TGTGCCAGCAGCAAAGATGGGCGGGTATGTAGACGGGTCTCCTACGAGCAGTACTTC.

The chain has TRBV9 and TRBJ2-2; D is unclear. This CDR3 region has 15 residues. The ends were cut back, 0 bases at V and 5 bases at J, with 11 bases in the middle. Germline CDR1 and CDR2: SGDLS and YYNGEE. The CDR3 nucleotides read TGTGCCAGCAGCGTAGCTCCGGGTCAAACCGGGGAGCTGTTTTTT. Translating it yields CASSVAPGQTGELFF.